The T cell receptor beta chain under discussion was sequenced for a study of graft-versus-host responses after intestinal transplantation. Study-wide background: Grafts were multivisceral, liver-intestinal, or isolated intestinal. Study outcomes and limitations: Peak circulating GvH clone levels were associated with early post-transplant HvG declines.

Clones were sequenced by immunoSEQ multiplex PCR, and TCRdb holds only the in-frame ones, with some missing. Seen here are more than 90,000 clones, 85% to 95% observed once, and the top ten hold 0.2% to 0.25%. The germline V gene encodes CDR1 MGHRA and CDR2 YSYEKL. CDR3 size: 14 residues. The J segment lost 4 bases and the V segment lost 4 bases, leaving 4 bases of the junction unmatched. On this clone: Its antigen is as yet unknown.

The sample was unstimulated CD4+ T cells sorted from spleen or lymph node cells, taken before transplant. This sequence joins TRBV4-1 and TRBJ1-2, with 9 positions matching TRBD1. This clonotype originated in a human donor who was the organ donor for an intestinal transplant. The CDR3 here is CASSPQGALYGYTF. CDR3 bases: TGCGCCAGCAGCCCACAGGGGGCCCTCTATGGCTACACCTTC.